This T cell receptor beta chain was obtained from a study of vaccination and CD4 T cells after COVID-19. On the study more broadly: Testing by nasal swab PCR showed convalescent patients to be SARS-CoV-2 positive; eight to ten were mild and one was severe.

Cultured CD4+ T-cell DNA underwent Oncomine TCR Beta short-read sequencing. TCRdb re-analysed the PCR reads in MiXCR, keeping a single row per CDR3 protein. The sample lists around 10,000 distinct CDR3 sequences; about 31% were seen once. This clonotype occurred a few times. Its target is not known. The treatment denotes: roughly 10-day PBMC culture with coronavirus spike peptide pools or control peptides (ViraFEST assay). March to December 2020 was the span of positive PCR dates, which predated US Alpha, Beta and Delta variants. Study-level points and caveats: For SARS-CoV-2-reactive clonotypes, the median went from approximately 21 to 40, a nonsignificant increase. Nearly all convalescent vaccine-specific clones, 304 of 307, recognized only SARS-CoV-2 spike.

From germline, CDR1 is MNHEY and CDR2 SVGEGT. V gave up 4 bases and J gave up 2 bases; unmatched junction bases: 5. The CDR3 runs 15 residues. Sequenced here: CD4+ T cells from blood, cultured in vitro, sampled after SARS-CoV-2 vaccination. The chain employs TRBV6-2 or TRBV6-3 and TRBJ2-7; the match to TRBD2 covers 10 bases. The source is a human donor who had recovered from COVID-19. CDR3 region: CASSSAGGGTYEQYF. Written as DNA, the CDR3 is TGTGCCAGCAGTTCAGCGGGAGGGGGAACCTACGAGCAGTACTTC.